The 30 T cell receptor beta chains listed next were all sequenced from one sample in a study of cytomegalovirus exposure and HLA in healthy donors (dated by TCRdb to 2016 to 2017). The method was the immunoSEQ multiplex PCR assay. For the multiplex PCR, a mixture combining 60 forward primers for TCR Vbeta segments and 13 reverse primers for TCR Jbeta segments was used. The table comes from immuneACCESS by way of TCRdb, which keeps in-frame sequences with V and J called. Part of the clones is missing from these tables; in studies checked, under half for an unresolved V gene and the rest for unknown reasons. The sample's records list 60,000 to 70,000 clones. The leading ten clones occupy roughly 15% of the sample. Sequenced input: PBMCs. These receptors were taken from a boy younger than 18 in good health and CMV-seronegative.

This sequence joins TRBV11-2 and TRBJ2-7; 7 bases are a match to TRBD1. V was clipped by 5 bases and J by 0 bases; unmatched bases: 7. The germline gives CDR1 SGHAT, CDR2 FQNNGV. CDR3 length: 15 residues. In nucleotides, the CDR3 is TGTGCCAGCAGCACCGACAGGGCCCCCTCCTACGAGCAGTACTTC. Protein sequence: CASSTDRAPSYEQYF.

The V and J genes are TRBV5-1 and TRBJ1-2; TRBD1 is a possible D gene (5 bases). The V end lost 3 bases, the J end lost 4 bases, and 10 bases lay between the germline ends. The CDR3 has 13 residues. The germline CDR1 and CDR2 sequences are SGHRS and YFSETQ. CDR3 in DNA: TGCGCCAGCAGCTCGGGGGAGGTCTATGGCTACACCTTC. It translates to CASSSGEVYGYTF.

The chain has TRBV2 and TRBJ2-5; D not resolved. The DNA end favors TRBJ2-7, so the J call may be wrong. The CDR3 contains 11 residues. Germline CDR1 reads SNHLY; CDR2 reads FYNNEI. Here the CDR3 DNA reads TGTGCCAGCAGTGCCGAGTACGAGCAGTACTTC. This encodes CASSAEYEQYF.

The rearrangement links TRBV30 to TRBJ1-2; 7 nucleotides match TRBD1. The CDR3 is 11 residues long. CDR1 and CDR2 from the germline V gene are GTSNPN and SVGIG (reference sequence). The trim removed 1 base at V and 7 bases at J, leaving 0 bases unmatched. DNA of the CDR3: TGTGCCTGGAGTGACAGGGGTGGCTACACCTTC. The encoded protein is CAWSDRGGYTF.

The chain is built from TRBV6-4 and TRBJ2-5; 9 nucleotides agree with TRBD2. CDR3 length: 18 residues. The V segment lost 2 bases and the J segment 5 bases; nucleotides outside the gene matches: 15. Germline V gene data show CDR1 as MRHNA and CDR2 as SNTAGT. The CDR3 DNA reads TGTGCCAGCAGTGACGATTATCCTCGGCGGGAGGGCCGGGAGACCCAGTACTTC. This gives the protein CASSDDYPRREGRETQYF.

This rearrangement joins TRBV4-1 to TRBJ1-2, with D possibly being TRBD1 (5 bases). V was trimmed by 1 base and J by 1 base, leaving 10 bases between them. The germline V gene has CDR1 MGHRA and CDR2 YSYEKL. The CDR3 extends over 15 amino acids. The CDR3 region has the DNA TGCGCCAGCAGCCAAGCGGGGGAGGATAACTATGGCTACACCTTC. This translates into CASSQAGEDNYGYTF.

DNA for the CDR3: TGTGCCTGGAGTGGGGACATAAACTCCTACAATGAGCAGTTCTTC. It is translated as CAWSGDINSYNEQFF. The chain combines TRBV30 with TRBJ2-1, with D perhaps matching TRBD1 (6 bases). The CDR3 loop spans 15 amino acids. V was clipped by 1 base and J by 0 bases, with 10 bases between them. Germline CDR1 reads GTSNPN; CDR2 reads SVGIG (reference sequence).

V gene TRBV4-2 combines with J gene TRBJ2-2; 8 bases align to TRBD2. Germline CDR1 LGHNA, CDR2 YNFKEQ. V lost 0 bases and J lost 0; bases outside the gene matches: 6. This CDR3 is 18 amino acids long. CDR3 amino acids: CASSQDLASGSNTGELFF. CDR3 DNA: TGTGCCAGCAGCCAAGACCTGGCTAGCGGGTCGAACACCGGGGAGCTGTTTTTT.

The rearrangement joins TRBV4-3 to TRBJ2-3; 7 nucleotides agree with TRBD2. V lost 1 base, J lost 5 bases, and 6 bases stayed unmatched. This CDR3 comprises 15 residues. Looked up from germline, CDR1 is LGHNA and CDR2 is YSLEER. The chain's CDR3 is CASSQAAGVEDTQYF. The CDR3 DNA reads TGCGCCAGCAGCCAAGCGGCGGGAGTGGAAGATACGCAGTATTTT.

This chain connects TRBV5-1 to TRBJ2-3; 8 nucleotides line up with TRBD2. Germline CDR1 and CDR2: SGHRS and YFSETQ. The CDR3 is 17 residues long. The V and J ends lost 4 bases and 1 base, in that order; junction bases with no gene match: 11. The CDR3 sequence: CASSPGLSGGRTDTQYF. The CDR3 DNA is TGCGCCAGCAGCCCCGGACTAAGCGGGGGCCGCACAGATACGCAGTATTTT.

This chain uses TRBV28 with TRBJ2-7; possibly TRBD1 for D (6 bases). Germline values: CDR1 MDHEN, CDR2 SYDVKM. CDR3 length equals 18 residues. Trimming shortened V by 5 bases and J by 3 bases, and 26 bases separated the two germline ends. Here the CDR3 reads CASSTSGDIGSFVYEQYF. The DNA for the CDR3 is TGTGCCAGCAGTACTTCCGGGGACATCGGGTCTTTCGTCTACGAGCAGTACTTC.

This chain uses TRBV9 with TRBJ1-3; D gene unclear. There are 15 residues in the CDR3. Trimming removed 3 bases from V and 0 bases from J, with 10 bases in between. Germline loops: CDR1 SGDLS, CDR2 YYNGEE. CDR3 sequence (DNA): TGTGCCAGCAGCGCCGATATAGTCTCTGGAAACACCATATATTTT. Amino acid sequence: CASSADIVSGNTIYF.

This chain connects TRBV19 to TRBJ1-1, with 9 positions matching TRBD1. V was clipped by 3 bases and J by 0 bases; unmatched bases: 5. Germline CDR1 reads LNHDA; CDR2 reads SQIVND (reference sequence). This CDR3 comprises 16 residues. CDR3 in amino acids: CASSMGQGSLNTEAFF. The CDR3 DNA sequence: TGTGCCAGTAGTATGGGACAGGGCTCCCTGAACACTGAAGCTTTCTTT.

The CDR3 loop is CASQGGYEQYF. CDR3 in DNA: TGTGCCAGCCAGGGTGGCTACGAGCAGTACTTC. The J gene is TRBJ2-7, the V gene TRBV6-5; tentatively, D is TRBD1 (5 bases). CDR1 MNHEY and CDR2 SVGAGI come from the germline V gene. Trimming cost V 8 bases and J 3 bases, with 8 bases left between them. The CDR3 extends over 11 amino acids.

The chain has TRBV30 and TRBJ1-2; perhaps TRBD1 as D (5 bases). In germline, CDR1 is GTSNPN, CDR2 SVGIG (reference sequence). Trimming took 0 bases from V and 3 from J, leaving 8 bases between them. CDR3 length: 13 residues. CDR3 bases: TGTGCCTGGAGTGTACAGGCAGACTATGGCTACACCTTC. Amino acid sequence: CAWSVQADYGYTF.

The chain has TRBV6-1 and TRBJ2-7, with D tentatively TRBD1 (7 bases). This CDR3 has 13 residues. The V gene's germline CDR1 is MNHNS and CDR2 SASEGT. V was trimmed by 6 bases and J by 2 bases, leaving 11 bases between them. CDR3 sequence (DNA): TGTGCCAGCAGCGACAGGGAGGCCTACGAGCAGTACTTC. The encoded protein is CASSDREAYEQYF.

V and J are TRBV5-5 and TRBJ2-1, with TRBD2 matching over 10 bases. CDR3 length equals 13 residues. The germline V gene has CDR1 SGHKS and CDR2 YYEKEE (reference sequence). Trimming cost V 10 bases and J 10 bases; bases outside gene matches: 11. The CDR3: CAAERGGGREQFF. CDR3 bases: TGTGCCGCGGAGCGGGGGGGCGGCAGGGAGCAGTTCTTC.

V is TRBV19 and J is TRBJ1-3, with 9 bases aligning to TRBD1. CDR1 and CDR2 (germline): LNHDA, SQIVND (reference sequence). The CDR3 is 16 amino acids. The trim removed 9 bases at V and 0 bases at J, leaving 9 bases unmatched. CDR3 residues: CASRTQGAVSGNTIYF. The CDR3 DNA sequence: TGTGCCAGCCGCACACAGGGGGCCGTCTCTGGAAACACCATATATTTT.

The gene calls are TRBV7-2 and TRBJ1-5, with a tentative D call TRBD1 (5 bases). Trimming shortened V by 2 bases and J by 4 bases, and 15 bases separated the two germline ends. The CDR3 sequence is 16 residues long. Germline CDR1 is SGHTA and CDR2 is FQGNSA. The CDR3 sequence is CASSLPGGRGNQPQHF. CDR3 coding DNA: TGTGCCAGCAGCTTACCGGGGGGGAGGGGAAATCAGCCCCAGCATTTT.

The chain is built from TRBV6-5 and TRBJ2-2; D possibly corresponds to TRBD2 (6 bases). Per the germline V gene, CDR1 is MNHEY and CDR2 is SVGAGI. V shed 8 bases and J shed 4 bases, with 14 bases lying between them. The CDR3 extends over 14 amino acids. In DNA form, the CDR3 reads TGTGCCAGCTTGCGGGGCGTTGGCACCGGGGAGCTGTTTTTT. Encoded protein: CASLRGVGTGELFF.

V gene TRBV2 combines with J gene TRBJ2-7; D remains ambiguous. This CDR3 is built from 11 residues. In germline, CDR1 is SNHLY, CDR2 FYNNEI. V was cut by 2 bases and J by 3 bases, with 2 bases left in between. The CDR3 DNA reads TGTGCCAGCAGTGAACTCTACGAGCAGTACTTC. This translates into CASSELYEQYF.

The chain couples TRBV5-1 to TRBJ1-1, with D unresolved. V lost 2 bases and J lost 0, with 8 bases in between. The CDR3 is 14 amino acids. Per the germline V gene, CDR1 is SGHRS and CDR2 is YFSETQ. CDR3 coding DNA: TGCGCCAGCAGCTTAATAGATCTGAACACTGAAGCTTTCTTT. It encodes CASSLIDLNTEAFF.

The J gene is TRBJ1-3, the V gene TRBV5-1; no definite D call. CDR1 SGHRS and CDR2 YFSETQ come from the germline V gene. The V end was cut by 0 bases, the J end by 0 bases, with 7 bases between. There are 15 residues in the CDR3. The DNA of the CDR3 is TGCGCCAGCAGCTTGGACCTTAGCTCTGGAAACACCATATATTTT. This encodes CASSLDLSSGNTIYF.

The chain couples TRBV5-6 to TRBJ2-7, with 8 nucleotides matching TRBD1. CDR1 is SGHDT and CDR2 is YYEEEE in the germline V gene. CDR3 length: 14 amino acids. V gave up 4 bases and J gave up 2 bases; unmatched junction bases: 5. CDR3 coding DNA: TGTGCCAGCAGCGCATTGGACAGGGCCTACGAGCAGTACTTC. Translation gives CASSALDRAYEQYF. The full variable domain, in which reference TRBV5-6 and TRBJ2-7 provide the parts outside the CDR3, is DAGVTQSPTHLIKTRGQQVTLRCSPKSGHDTVSWYQQALGQGPQFIFQYYEEEERQRGNFPDRFSGHQFPNYSSELNVNALLLGDSALYLCASSALDRAYEQYFGPGTRLTVT.

The chain couples TRBV5-4 to TRBJ1-2, with 10 bases lining up with TRBD1. CDR1 and CDR2 from the germline V gene are SGHNT and YYREEE (reference sequence). The CDR3 runs 13 residues. Losses at the gene ends were 4 bases for V and 4 bases for J; bases not matched to a gene: 1. In DNA, the CDR3 is TGTGCCAGCAGCCGGACAGGGGGCTATGGCTACACCTTC. Its translation: CASSRTGGYGYTF. Drawing the rest from reference TRBV5-4 and TRBJ1-2, the complete variable domain is ETGVTQSPTHLIKTRGQQVTLRCSSQSGHNTVSWYQQALGQGPQFIFQYYREEENGRGNFPPRFSGLQFPNYSSELNVNALELDDSALYLCASSRTGGYGYTFGSGTRLTVV.

The chain carries TRBV5-4 and TRBJ2-5; D ambiguous. Germline V gene data show CDR1 as SGHNT and CDR2 as YYREEE (reference sequence). Trimming took off 5 bases at V and 5 bases at J, with 16 bases between the two ends. This CDR3 comprises 14 residues. The CDR3 nucleotides are TGTGCCAGCAGGCAGACACGGTTTGGGGAGACCCAGTACTTC. This gives the protein CASRQTRFGETQYF.

The rearrangement joins TRBV5-1 to TRBJ2-3; maybe TRBD1 (6 bases). This CDR3 is 15 amino acids long. Germline lookup yields CDR1 SGHRS and CDR2 YFSETQ. Trimming pared 4 bases from V and 0 bases from J, leaving 12 bases between. The CDR3 region is CASSPGQISTDTQYF. CDR3 nucleotide sequence: TGCGCCAGCAGCCCCGGACAGATAAGCACAGATACGCAGTATTTT.

The V call is TRBV7-3, the J call TRBJ2-7; 7 positions match TRBD2. With V trimmed by 5 bases and J by 2 bases, 3 bases remained unmatched. In germline, CDR1 is SGHTA, CDR2 FQGTGA. This CDR3 region has 13 residues. The CDR3 loop is CASSPGGTYEQYF. The DNA for the CDR3 is TGTGCCAGCAGCCCCGGGGGGACCTACGAGCAGTACTTC.

The chain uses TRBV7-8 and TRBJ2-5; perhaps TRBD1 as D (6 bases). Trimming took off 2 bases at V and 1 base at J, with 17 bases between the two ends. The CDR3 is 17 amino acids. CDR1 is SGHVS, CDR2 FQNEAQ, per germline. The CDR3 reads CASSLRRQVQGQETQYF. The CDR3 region has the DNA TGTGCCAGCAGCTTAAGGAGACAGGTCCAGGGCCAAGAGACCCAGTACTTC.

J is TRBJ1-1 and V is TRBV6-5; a weak D match, TRBD1 (6 bases). The V end was cut by 3 bases, the J end by 8 bases, with 13 bases between. Germline lookup yields CDR1 MNHEY and CDR2 SVGAGI. The CDR3 runs 13 residues. The CDR3 is CASSYYGGQEAFF. The CDR3 DNA follows: TGTGCCAGCAGTTATTATGGGGGACAAGAAGCTTTCTTT.